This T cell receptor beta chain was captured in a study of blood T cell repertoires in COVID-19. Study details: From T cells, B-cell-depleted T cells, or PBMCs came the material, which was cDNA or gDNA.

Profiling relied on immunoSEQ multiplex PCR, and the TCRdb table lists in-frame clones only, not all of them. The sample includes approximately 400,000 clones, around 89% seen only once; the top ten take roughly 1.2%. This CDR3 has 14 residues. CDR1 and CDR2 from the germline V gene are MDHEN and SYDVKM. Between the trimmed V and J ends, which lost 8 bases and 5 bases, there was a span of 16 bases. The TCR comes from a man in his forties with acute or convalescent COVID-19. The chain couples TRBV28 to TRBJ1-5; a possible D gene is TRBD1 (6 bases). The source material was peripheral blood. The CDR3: CASPTPGGDQPQHF. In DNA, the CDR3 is TGTGCCAGCCCTACCCCGGGGGGCGATCAGCCCCAGCATTTT.